The 23 T cell receptor beta chains below come from one sample, sequenced in a study of blood T cell repertoires in COVID-19. Repertoires were generated with immunoSEQ multiplex PCR, while TCRdb's copy carries only in-frame clones and drops some. This sample yields 50,000 to 70,000 clones, of which 60% to 80% are seen a single time; 3.2% belongs to the top ten. Sequencing was done on a sample of peripheral blood. Receptor source: a man between 60 and 75 years old with acute or convalescent COVID-19.

The chain employs TRBV5-1 and TRBJ2-3; 10 positions agree with TRBD1. V was pared by 2 bases and J by 5 bases, with 14 bases of the junction left unmatched. Germline CDR1 SGHRS, CDR2 YFSETQ. This CDR3 comprises 18 residues. CDR3 residues: CASSFLGTGVASIDTQYF. As DNA, the CDR3 is TGCGCCAGCAGCTTTCTGGGGACAGGGGTCGCATCTATAGATACGCAGTATTTT.

The chain employs TRBV24-1 and TRBJ1-6; D is unresolved. Trimming removed 6 bases at V and 6 bases at J, with 11 bases between. This CDR3 has 14 residues. The germline CDR1 and CDR2 sequences are KGHDR and SFDVKD. This CDR3 reads CATSRGGSNSPLHF. CDR3 DNA: TGTGCCACCAGTCGTGGAGGGTCTAATTCACCCCTCCACTTT.

The chain combines TRBV7-9 with TRBJ1-2; D is uncertain. Germline V CDR1 and CDR2: SEHNR, FQNEAQ (reference sequence). The CDR3 length is 16 residues. V lost 0 bases to trimming and J lost 4 bases, with 15 bases between them. CDR3 DNA: TGTGCCAGCAGCTTAGCAAACGGGGAGGGAGGCTATGGCTACACCTTC. Translated, it gives CASSLANGEGGYGYTF.

This clone was detected a few times. The CDR3 DNA is TGCGCCAGCAGCATGGACAGGGGCTCCTATGGCTACACCTTC. Protein: CASSMDRGSYGYTF. The chain combines TRBV5-1 with TRBJ1-2, with 9 bases identical to TRBD1. Germline V CDR1 and CDR2: SGHRS, YFSETQ. The J segment lost 4 bases and the V segment lost 4 bases, leaving 5 bases of the junction unmatched. The CDR3 consists of 14 residues.

This clone has a handful of counts. The chain has TRBV19 and TRBJ1-4; 7 bases line up with TRBD1. CDR1 LNHDA and CDR2 SQIVND come from the germline V gene (reference sequence). The CDR3 is 15 amino acids. V lost 5 bases and J lost 4; bases outside the gene matches: 7. CDR3 in DNA: TGTGCCAGTAGTTACGGGACAGCGATTAATGAAAAACTGTTTTTT. As protein: CASSYGTAINEKLFF.

The V gene is TRBV18, the J gene TRBJ1-1; 9 bases line up with TRBD1. The trim removed 3 bases at V and 5 bases at J, leaving 7 bases unmatched. Germline CDR1 reads KGHSH; CDR2 reads LQKENI. This CDR3 contains 15 residues. The DNA for the CDR3 is TGTGCCAGCTCACCGACAGGGGGGGGAACAACTGAAGCTTTCTTT. Encoded protein: CASSPTGGGTTEAFF.

The J gene is TRBJ2-7, the V gene TRBV30, with 9 bases aligning to TRBD1. From germline, CDR1 is GTSNPN and CDR2 SVGIG (reference sequence). V was pared by 2 bases and J by 2 bases, with 7 bases of the junction left unmatched. This CDR3 is 15 amino acids long. The CDR3: CAWSQTGGAPYEQYF. CDR3 coding DNA: TGTGCCTGGAGTCAGACAGGGGGAGCGCCCTACGAGCAGTACTTC.

The V and J genes are TRBV12-5 and TRBJ2-3, with D possibly TRBD1 on 5 matching bases. Germline V CDR1 and CDR2: LGHNT, FRNRAP. The V end lost 5 bases, the J end lost 2 bases, and 17 bases lay between the germline ends. This CDR3 contains 16 residues. CDR3 residues: CASGMLRVSLTDTQYF. CDR3 DNA sequence: TGTGCTAGTGGTATGCTCAGGGTATCCCTCACAGATACGCAGTATTTT.

The V call is TRBV10-2, the J call TRBJ1-1; possible D gene TRBD1, 6 bases. This CDR3 is 14 amino acids long. Germline V gives CDR1 WSHSY, CDR2 SAAADI. V was pared by 2 bases and J by 5 bases, with 12 bases between. The CDR3 bases are TGCGCCAGCAGTGAGGACAGGATGAGAACTGAAGCTTTCTTT. Residues: CASSEDRMRTEAFF.

The chain combines TRBV6-5 with TRBJ1-2, with 8 bases matching TRBD1. V gave up 4 bases and J gave up 3 bases; unmatched junction bases: 7. The CDR3 covers 15 residues. Germline assignment: CDR1 MNHEY and CDR2 SVGAGI. The CDR3, as DNA: TGTGCCAGCAGTTCCCAGACAGGGGTGGACTATGGCTACACCTTC. Encoded protein: CASSSQTGVDYGYTF.

V is TRBV27 and J is TRBJ1-5, with TRBD1 identical over 8 bases. With 5 bases clipped from V and 3 bases from J, the junction kept 9 bases outside the gene matches. CDR1 and CDR2 (germline): MNHEY, SMNVEV (reference sequence). The CDR3 is made up of 16 amino acids. CDR3 coding DNA: TGTGCCAGCAGTCCCGGACAGGGCCTGATCAATCAGCCCCAGCATTTT. The encoded protein is CASSPGQGLINQPQHF.

This clone was counted only a few times. The chain uses TRBV12-3 or TRBV12-4 and TRBJ2-1, with D unresolved. CDR3 size: 10 residues. V was clipped by 5 bases and J by 13 bases, with 9 bases between them. In DNA, the CDR3 is TGTGCCAGCAGTCGGTCCAACCAGTTCTTC. It translates to CASSRSNQFF.

Regarding this clone: This sample includes further DNA sequences coding for the same CDR3. The chain joins TRBV5-1 to TRBJ1-3; 9 nucleotides line up with TRBD1. The ends lost 4 bases at V and 0 bases at J; junction bases unmatched: 2. Germline values: CDR1 SGHRS, CDR2 YFSETQ. The CDR3 runs 15 residues. CDR3 bases: TGCGCCAGCAGCCGGGACAGGGCCTCTGGAAACACCATATATTTT. This encodes CASSRDRASGNTIYF.

The V gene is TRBV18, the J gene TRBJ1-2; TRBD1 agrees at 7 bases. Trimming took 3 bases from V and 4 from J; bases not matched to a gene: 5. CDR3 length: 14 amino acids. Germline V lookup: CDR1 KGHSH, CDR2 LQKENI. For the CDR3, the DNA is TGTGCCAGCTCACCGACAGGGTTGGGCTATGGCTACACCTTC. Translating gives CASSPTGLGYGYTF.

This chain joins TRBV4-2 and TRBJ1-4; maybe TRBD1 (5 bases). Per the germline V gene, CDR1 is LGHNA and CDR2 is YNFKEQ. Trimming shortened V by 3 bases and J by 8 bases, and 19 bases separated the two germline ends. CDR3 length: 16 residues. CDR3 residues: CASSHSLQGFGEKLFF. CDR3 coding DNA: TGTGCCAGCAGCCACTCCCTCCAGGGATTTGGGGAAAAACTGTTTTTT.

The V and J genes are TRBV9 and TRBJ2-3; TRBD2 aligns across 11 bases. This CDR3 is 16 amino acids long. Germline V gene sequence: CDR1 SGDLS, CDR2 YYNGEE. V dropped 0 bases and J dropped 3; count of bases not matched to a gene: 3. The CDR3 here is CASSVGSGGATDTQYF. The CDR3 DNA follows: TGTGCCAGCAGCGTAGGTAGCGGGGGGGCGACAGATACGCAGTATTTT.

The V gene is TRBV4-1, the J gene TRBJ2-7; TRBD1 might be the D (5 bases). Germline V gives CDR1 MGHRA, CDR2 YSYEKL. The V end was cut by 4 bases, the J end by 2 bases, with 18 bases between. The CDR3 has 16 residues. The CDR3 nucleotides are TGCGCCAGCAGCCCCCTTTGGGGCTTTAGACCCTACGAGCAGTACTTC. Its translation: CASSPLWGFRPYEQYF.

The chain combines TRBV20-1 with TRBJ2-5; no clear D gene. CDR1 is DFQATT, CDR2 SNEGSKA, per germline (reference sequence). This CDR3 spans 11 amino acids. V shed 7 bases and J shed 0 bases, with 6 bases lying between them. The DNA of the CDR3 is TGCAGTGTTTGGCACCAAGAGACCCAGTACTTC. Amino acid sequence: CSVWHQETQYF.

The chain joins TRBV7-9 to TRBJ1-2; D is possibly TRBD1 (5 bases). CDR3 length equals 16 residues. Germline CDR1 reads SEHNR; CDR2 reads FQNEAQ (reference sequence). Between the trimmed V and J ends, which lost 0 bases and 8 bases, there was a span of 19 bases. The CDR3 sequence: CASSLASDPRRGGYTF. CDR3 sequence (DNA): TGTGCCAGCAGCTTAGCGAGTGATCCCCGGAGGGGCGGCTACACCTTC.

This clone was detected once. This sequence joins TRBV6-5 and TRBJ1-6, with unresolved D. Trimming removed 7 bases from V and 6 bases from J, with 10 bases in between. The CDR3 is 13 amino acids. CDR1 and CDR2 from the germline V gene are MNHEY and SVGAGI. The CDR3 nucleotides are TGTGCCAGCATCCCGGAGGTTAATTCACCCCTCCACTTT. It encodes CASIPEVNSPLHF.

The gene calls are TRBV6-1 and TRBJ2-7; no definite D call. Germline assignment: CDR1 MNHNS and CDR2 SASEGT. The CDR3 runs to 12 residues. Trimming removed 3 bases from V and 6 bases from J, with 9 bases in between. In nucleotides, the CDR3 is TGTGCCAGCAGTGACAGGTTGAGCGAGCAGTACTTC. It is translated as CASSDRLSEQYF.

The CDR3 protein is CASSTPGLAIIGQFF. The CDR3 coding sequence is TGTGCCAGCAGCACCCCGGGACTAGCTATCATAGGGCAGTTCTTC. The V call is TRBV5-6, the J call TRBJ2-1, with TRBD2 matching 9 bases. Trimming cost V 4 bases and J 12 bases; bases outside gene matches: 14. Looked up from germline, CDR1 is SGHDT and CDR2 is YYEEEE. The CDR3 is 15 residues long.

The V and J genes are TRBV20-1 and TRBJ2-7; possibly TRBD2 for D (5 bases). The V gene lost 3 bases and the J gene lost 2 bases, with 17 bases spanning the gap. CDR1 is DFQATT and CDR2 is SNEGSKA in the germline V gene (reference sequence). The CDR3 consists of 15 residues. CDR3 sequence (DNA): TGCAGTGCTAGTTCCGGGGTCGCCGGTACCTACGAGCAGTACTTC. It encodes CSASSGVAGTYEQYF.